This TCR beta chain was profiled in a study of cytomegalovirus exposure and HLA in healthy donors. Though nominally healthy at sampling, donors likely had unrecorded immune exposures. This CDR3 is built from 12 residues. The germline V gene has CDR1 SQVTM and CDR2 ANQGSEA. V lost 0 bases, J lost 9 bases, and 9 bases lay in between. The study ran its PCR with 60 Vbeta and 13 Jbeta primers. This table comes from immunoSEQ multiplex PCR, and its TCRdb copy is limited to in-frame clones, with some not included. The data contain about 200,000 clones, about nine tenths of them seen just once; the ten biggest clones take up 1% to 1.5%.

The material sequenced was PBMCs. The sequence came from a man aged 25-45 years in good health and CMV-seronegative. V and J are TRBV29-1 and TRBJ2-1; no reliable D call. CDR3 nucleotides: TGCAGCGTTGAAGATTCGGTTGGTGAGCAGTTCTTC. Its translation is CSVEDSVGEQFF.